This TCR beta chain was obtained from a study of T cell repertoires in cytomegalovirus infection (dated by TCRdb to between 2017 and 2020). Notes on the research overall: The HLA type of each donor mattered for the analysis, because public TCR beta signatures pointed to carriage of CMV infection along with the matching HLA type.

Study-wide conclusions, independent of this receptor: In both this cohort and an independent 352-donor cohort, the cumulative frequency of public TCR beta family members distinguished carriers of CMV infection plus the relevant HLA type. The ex vivo response was dominated by HLA-C-restricted CMV-specific TCR beta clonotypes, and the single most frequent clonotype in two of eight donors was supplied by these HLA-C-restricted clonotypes.

Taken from the germline V gene, the CDR1 and CDR2 loops are SGHTA and FQGNSA. Measured from the cysteine to the phenylalanine, the CDR3 is 15 residues long. Kept here is only the CDR3 DNA, which spans 45 bases and is read in frame from base 1. Trimmed from V: 5 bases; trimmed from J: 6 bases; junction bases lacking a gene match: 8. This clonotype was observed at least ten times. Its antigen remains undetermined. No base qualities exist here, and no much larger clone lies one base off it. Sequencing took place on an Illumina HiSeq 1500. In TCRdb, the public reads were trimmed at Q25 with fastp and aligned with MiXCR, with productive beta chains retained. Rows are unified per CDR3 protein, each entry keeping the most common DNA and genes. This sample holds some 220,000 distinct CDR3 sequences; around 6.4% were observed only once. Jointly, the top ten make up around 6.9% of the sample.

The V gene is TRBV7-2 and the J gene is TRBJ2-2; 8 junctional bases match TRBD1. This sequence was found in a human donor in good health (CMV status not recorded). Some clones in this sample may be carry-over from other donors' samples. The sample taken for sequencing was PBMCs. The DNA sequence is TGTGCCAGCAGCCCCATGAGGACAGGGCCCGGGGAGCTGTTTTTT. Translation gives CASSPMRTGPGELFF.